These 24 T cell receptor beta chains were sequenced from one sample in a study of T cell repertoires in cytomegalovirus infection. Via MiXCR, TCRdb re-called the reads, giving one row per CDR3 protein. The data contain 250,000 to 300,000 distinct CDR3 sequences, 20% to 25% of them singletons. Their antigens are not known. Sample: cultured PBMCs, taken from culture after CMV antigen stimulation. These TCRs come from a human donor in good health (CMV status not recorded). Some clones in this sample may be carry-over from other donors' samples.

This rearrangement joins TRBV12-3 or TRBV12-4 to TRBJ1-4; D perhaps matches TRBD1 (5 bases). V lost 3 bases and J lost 5, with 7 bases in between. The CDR3 extends over 13 amino acids. For the CDR3, the DNA is TGTGCCAGCAGTTTCCAGGGAAATGAAAAACTGTTTTTT. As protein: CASSFQGNEKLFF.

This clonotype was observed a handful of times. The V and J genes are TRBV5-1 and TRBJ2-1, with TRBD2 matching over 12 bases. CDR1 is SGHRS, CDR2 YFSETQ, per germline. V shed 0 bases, J shed 9 bases, and the junction held 4 bases outside the gene matches. This CDR3 is built from 15 residues. CDR3 bases: TGCGCCAGCAGCTTGGGACTAGCGGGAGCGGCTGAGCAGTTCTTC. This encodes CASSLGLAGAAEQFF.

This clonotype was recorded at least ten times. This sequence joins TRBV7-2 and TRBJ2-3, with 7 bases lining up with TRBD2. Germline CDR1 and CDR2: SGHTA and FQGNSA. V lost 4 bases, J lost 3 bases, and 7 bases stayed unmatched. The CDR3 contains 15 residues. The CDR3, as DNA: TGTGCCAGCAGCTCACAGCGGGGCGGGACAGATACGCAGTATTTT. This codes for CASSSQRGGTDTQYF.

At least ten counts were recorded for this clonotype. CDR3 loop: CASRPSVSSYNEQFF. The DNA of the CDR3 is TGTGCCAGCAGACCTAGCGTAAGCTCCTACAATGAGCAGTTCTTC. The chain links TRBV7-8 to TRBJ2-1; D is possibly TRBD2 (6 bases). V was pared by 6 bases and J by 0 bases, with 12 bases between. The CDR3 consists of 15 residues. The V gene's germline CDR1 is SGHVS and CDR2 FQNEAQ.

This clonotype was recorded many times. The chain is built from TRBV7-2 and TRBJ2-2, with no clear D. The germline gives CDR1 SGHTA, CDR2 FQGNSA. The CDR3 loop spans 16 amino acids. Deletions cut 5 bases from V and 5 bases from J, with 18 bases between. CDR3 sequence (DNA): TGTGCCAGCAGCCGATCCACCCCTCCAGCAACCGGGGAGCTGTTTTTT. Amino acid sequence: CASSRSTPPATGELFF.

V gene TRBV18 combines with J gene TRBJ2-5, with TRBD1 as a possible D gene (5 bases). The germline V gene has CDR1 KGHSH and CDR2 LQKENI. The germline V and J ends were trimmed by 6 bases and 2 bases, with 16 bases remaining between them. The CDR3 runs to 15 residues. In nucleotides, the CDR3 is TGTGCCAGCTCTCATGACAGACCCCCTCAAGAGACCCAGTACTTC. It codes for CASSHDRPPQETQYF.

In this sample, this clonotype turned up many times. The chain uses TRBV7-2 and TRBJ2-1, with TRBD1 matching over 12 bases. The CDR3 runs 15 residues. The junction had 7 bases not matched to a gene; V was cut back by 5 bases and J by 8 bases. CDR1 SGHTA and CDR2 FQGNSA come from the germline V gene. CDR3 DNA sequence: TGTGCCAGCAGCCCGGGACAGGGGGCGGTTGATGAGCAGTTCTTC. Encoded protein: CASSPGQGAVDEQFF.

The rearrangement links TRBV4-1 to TRBJ2-3, with TRBD2 as a possible D gene (6 bases). Germline values: CDR1 MGHRA, CDR2 YSYEKL. CDR3 size: 14 residues. Trimming pared 1 base from V and 7 bases from J, leaving 12 bases between. Here the CDR3 reads CASSQVLAGYTQYF. The CDR3 DNA reads as TGCGCCAGCAGCCAAGTACTAGCCGGATATACGCAGTATTTT.

The chain is built from TRBV5-4 and TRBJ2-2; unclear D gene. The CDR3 spans 15 residues. Trimming stripped 4 bases from V and 4 bases from J, with 14 bases between. The germline V gene has CDR1 SGHNT and CDR2 YYREEE (reference sequence). The CDR3 region has the DNA TGTGCCAGCAGCCGGCCCTCCGAAAGCACCGGGGAGCTGTTTTTT. Residues: CASSRPSESTGELFF. Full variable domain (outside the CDR3, taken from reference TRBV5-4 and TRBJ2-2): ETGVTQSPTHLIKTRGQQVTLRCSSQSGHNTVSWYQQALGQGPQFIFQYYREEENGRGNFPPRFSGLQFPNYSSELNVNALELDDSALYLCASSRPSESTGELFFGEGSRLTVL.

The chain is built from TRBV6-8 and TRBJ2-7, with 12 bases that match TRBD1. V trimming: 4 bases; J trimming: 3 bases; junction bases outside the gene matches: 10. Looked up from germline, CDR1 is MNHGY and CDR2 is SAAAGT. The CDR3 has 17 amino acids. CDR3: CASSFGTGGGYNYEQYV. The CDR3 DNA reads TGTGCCAGCAGTTTCGGGACAGGGGGCGGATATAACTACGAGCAGTACGTC.

This clonotype was observed a handful of times. The V gene is TRBV30, the J gene TRBJ2-1; perhaps TRBD2 as D (5 bases). Germline V CDR1 and CDR2: GTSNPN, SVGIG (reference sequence). Trimming removed 4 bases from V and 5 bases from J, with 9 bases in between. The CDR3 is made up of 12 amino acids. Written as DNA, the CDR3 is TGTGCCTGGACGAAGCGGAACAATGAGCAGTTCTTC. Translated: CAWTKRNNEQFF. Full variable domain (missing parts from reference TRBV30 and TRBJ2-1): SQTIHQWPATLVQPVGSPLSLECTVEGTSNPNLYWYRQAAGRGLQLLFYSVGIGQISSEVPQNLSASRPQDRQFILSSKKLLLSDSGFYLCAWTKRNNEQFFGPGTRLTVL.

The rearrangement joins TRBV27 to TRBJ1-2, with 7 bases matching TRBD1. The germline CDR1 and CDR2 sequences are MNHEY and SMNVEV (reference sequence). This CDR3 spans 16 amino acids. Losses at the gene ends were 7 bases for V and 7 bases for J; bases not matched to a gene: 18. In DNA form, the CDR3 reads TGTGCCAGCAATCGCTCCTCTTCGGAGGGGGCCGGTGGCTACACCTTC. As protein: CASNRSSSEGAGGYTF.

This clonotype was seen a handful of times. The chain carries TRBV12-3 or TRBV12-4 and TRBJ2-3, with 9 bases fitting TRBD2. V lost 2 bases, J lost 2 bases, and 5 bases stayed unmatched. This CDR3 contains 16 residues. The CDR3 DNA reads as TGTGCCAGCAGTTTACGACTAGCGGAGGTCACAGATACGCAGTATTTT. Encoded protein: CASSLRLAEVTDTQYF.

This clonotype appeared many times. This chain uses TRBV4-3 with TRBJ2-3; D ambiguous. The germline gives CDR1 LGHNA, CDR2 YSLEER. Trimming shortened V by 0 bases and J by 0 bases, and 7 bases separated the two germline ends. The CDR3 spans 15 residues. In DNA form, the CDR3 reads TGCGCCAGCAGCCAAGATCCCGGGAGCACAGATACGCAGTATTTT. This gives the protein CASSQDPGSTDTQYF.

The J gene is TRBJ2-7, the V gene TRBV28; no clear D gene. Trimming removed 5 bases at V and 4 bases at J, with 12 bases between. CDR1 is MDHEN and CDR2 is SYDVKM in the germline V gene. The CDR3 is 13 residues long. The DNA for the CDR3 is TGTGCCAGCAGTCCAGATCCTCTTTACGAGCAGTACTTC. As protein: CASSPDPLYEQYF.

This clonotype was recorded at least ten times. The chain recombines TRBV19 with TRBJ2-5; D is possibly TRBD2 (5 bases). Germline V gene data show CDR1 as LNHDA and CDR2 as SQIVND (reference sequence). The CDR3 has 15 residues. Trimming pared 4 bases from V and 6 bases from J, leaving 18 bases between. The CDR3 coding sequence is TGTGCCAGTAGTACCTCCGACGAGGGTATAAAGACCCAGTACTTC. Amino acids: CASSTSDEGIKTQYF.

This clonotype was detected many times. CDR3 sequence (DNA): TGTGCCAGCAGCACCTCCCCACAGACTAGCGGGACATACAATGAGCAGTTCTTC. This sequence encodes CASSTSPQTSGTYNEQFF. The rearrangement links TRBV7-8 to TRBJ2-1; TRBD2 matches 11 bases. From germline, CDR1 is SGHVS and CDR2 FQNEAQ. The CDR3 consists of 18 residues. Trimming took 5 bases from V and 4 from J; bases not matched to a gene: 13.

The rearrangement uses TRBV20-1 and TRBJ2-3, with TRBD2 matching 8 bases. Germline CDR1 is DFQATT and CDR2 is SNEGSKA (reference sequence). Losses at the gene ends were 4 bases for V and 1 base for J; bases not matched to a gene: 7. The CDR3 extends over 15 amino acids. DNA for the CDR3: TGCAGTGCTAATCACGGGGGGGGACGCACAGATACGCAGTATTTT. The encoded protein is CSANHGGGRTDTQYF.

The rearrangement uses TRBV19 and TRBJ2-1, with 11 bases that match TRBD2. This CDR3 is built from 16 residues. V lost 3 bases to trimming and J lost 4 bases; unmatched junction nucleotides: 5. Germline V lookup: CDR1 LNHDA, CDR2 SQIVND (reference sequence). In DNA form, the CDR3 reads TGTGCCAGTAGTATGGCAAGGACTAGCGGGTACAATGAGCAGTTCTTC. Its protein is CASSMARTSGYNEQFF.

This clonotype has at least ten counts. The CDR3 protein is CASSLALSWDTQYF. CDR3 nucleotides: TGTGCCAGCAGCTTGGCCCTCTCCTGGGATACGCAGTATTTT. J is TRBJ2-3 and V is TRBV5-6; D is uncertain. This CDR3 comprises 14 residues. Germline V lookup: CDR1 SGHDT, CDR2 YYEEEE. V shed 0 bases and J shed 6 bases, with 11 bases lying between them.

This clonotype was detected many times. CDR3 region: CASSLRAVNTGELFF. The CDR3 DNA sequence: TGTGCCAGCAGTTTACGAGCGGTGAACACCGGGGAGCTGTTTTTT. This chain joins TRBV12-3 or TRBV12-4 and TRBJ2-2, with D possibly matching TRBD2 (5 bases). The CDR3 extends over 15 amino acids. V lost 2 bases, J lost 1 base, and 8 bases lay in between.

This clonotype was observed at least ten times. V usage is TRBV9 and J usage is TRBJ2-1; 8 positions agree with TRBD2. J was trimmed by 8 bases and V by 2 bases; bases with no gene match: 3. The CDR3 covers 13 residues. The V gene's germline CDR1 is SGDLS and CDR2 YYNGEE. CDR3 in amino acids: CASSVSGMDEQFF. CDR3 nucleotide sequence: TGTGCCAGCAGCGTTAGCGGGATGGATGAGCAGTTCTTC.

The rearrangement uses TRBV18 and TRBJ2-2, with 9 nucleotides matching TRBD2. Germline-derived CDR1 and CDR2 are KGHSH and LQKENI. The CDR3 covers 18 residues. V was clipped by 1 base and J by 0 bases; unmatched bases: 6. CDR3 nucleotides: TGTGCCAGCTCACCACTACTAGCGGGCAGTACGAACACCGGGGAGCTGTTTTTT. Protein product: CASSPLLAGSTNTGELFF.

The chain is built from TRBV19 and TRBJ1-5, with TRBD1 as a possible D gene (5 bases). V shed 9 bases and J shed 3 bases, with 18 bases lying between them. This CDR3 is 15 amino acids long. CDR1 is LNHDA, CDR2 SQIVND, per germline (reference sequence). The CDR3 loop reads CASFPIGGYNQPQHF. In nucleotides, the CDR3 is TGTGCCAGCTTCCCCATTGGGGGTTACAATCAGCCCCAGCATTTT.